This record looks at one TCR beta chain sequence and its context. Its specificity is unknown. The CDR3 has 19 residues. Trimming stripped 3 bases from V and 4 bases from J, with 27 bases between. Germline CDR1 reads MNHEY; CDR2 reads SMNVEV (reference sequence). TCRdb re-called the reads with MiXCR, one entry per CDR3 protein. The sample gives approximately 1,000,000 distinct CDR3 sequences, roughly 30% of which show up once; around an eighth is in the top ten. These data are taken from a study of T cell repertoires in cytomegalovirus infection. Whole-study context: Public signatures in TCR beta pointed to CMV infection and matching HLA type.

The study's findings and limits: The study found HLA-C-restricted CMV-specific TCR beta clonotypes dominating the ex vivo response. Cumulative public TCR beta family frequency identified CMV carriers with the relevant HLA.

This receptor was taken from a human donor in good health (CMV status not recorded). Some clones in this sample may be carry-over from other donors' samples. The specimen comprised cultured CD8+ T cells from PBMCs, sampled from culture after CMV antigen stimulation. This sequence joins TRBV27 and TRBJ1-1, with a tentative D call TRBD1 (6 bases). CDR3 DNA: TGTGCCAGCAGTTTTATCGGGGTCGAATCTGCCTCACAGGGCACTGAAGCTTTCTTT. Amino acids: CASSFIGVESASQGTEAFF.